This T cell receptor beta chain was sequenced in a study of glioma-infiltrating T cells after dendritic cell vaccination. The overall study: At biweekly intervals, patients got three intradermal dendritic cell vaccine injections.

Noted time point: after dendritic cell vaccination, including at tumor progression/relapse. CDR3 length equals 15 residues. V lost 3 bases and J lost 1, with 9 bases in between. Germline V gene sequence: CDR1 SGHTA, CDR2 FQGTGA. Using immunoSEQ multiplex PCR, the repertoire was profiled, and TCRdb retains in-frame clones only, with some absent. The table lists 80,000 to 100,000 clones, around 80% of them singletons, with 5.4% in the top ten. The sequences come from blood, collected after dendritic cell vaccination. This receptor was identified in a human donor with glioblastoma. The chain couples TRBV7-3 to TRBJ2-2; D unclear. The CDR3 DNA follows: TGTGCCAGCAGCTTCGGGTCCCAGAACACCGGGGAGCTGTTTTTT. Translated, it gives CASSFGSQNTGELFF.